One and the same sample provided the 24 T cell receptor beta chains below, sequenced in a study of control samples from healthy donors and cancer patients (dated by TCRdb to 2019 to 2021). Library construction relied on the immunoSEQ multiplex PCR assay. TCRdb took this table from immuneACCESS and kept in-frame rearrangements with V and J called. Such tables lack part of the clones; where checked against another copy, unresolved V genes explain under half of the gap, and the rest is unexplained. Here the sample has 150,000 to 200,000 clones; 91% occur a single time. More than 1.3% of the sample is in the top ten clones. The sample consisted of blood. Receptors originate from a woman in her 30s in good health.

This clone is a singleton in its sample. The V call is TRBV6-6, the J call TRBJ1-3; D perhaps matches TRBD1 (5 bases). V was shortened by 2 bases and J by 2 bases, with 13 bases between the two germline ends. Germline lookup yields CDR1 MNHNY and CDR2 SVGAGI (reference sequence). The CDR3 has 16 residues. CDR3 DNA sequence: TGTGCCAGCAGTTACCAGGACACAGAGGCTGGAAACACCATATATTTT. This codes for CASSYQDTEAGNTIYF.

The chain combines TRBV7-9 with TRBJ1-5; D is perhaps TRBD1 (6 bases). This CDR3 spans 15 amino acids. The germline V gene has CDR1 SEHNR and CDR2 FQNEAQ (reference sequence). Trimming took off 0 bases at V and 3 bases at J, with 9 bases between the two ends. This CDR3 reads CASSLADSHNQPQHF. For the CDR3, the DNA is TGTGCCAGCAGCTTAGCGGACAGCCACAATCAGCCCCAGCATTTT.

This chain uses TRBV7-8 with TRBJ2-7, with D possibly being TRBD2 (5 bases). V lost 5 bases and J lost 4, with 9 bases in between. Germline V CDR1 and CDR2: SGHVS, FQNEAQ. This CDR3 has 12 amino acids. The CDR3 region is CASSQLGYEQYF. In DNA, the CDR3 is TGTGCCAGCAGCCAACTAGGGTACGAGCAGTACTTC.

This clone has more than one count but fewer than ten. V usage is TRBV28 and J usage is TRBJ2-2, with 10 bases identical to TRBD2. Trimming removed 6 bases from V and 7 bases from J; junction bases left unmatched: 11. The CDR3 length is 16 residues. The germline V gene encodes CDR1 MDHEN and CDR2 SYDVKM. CDR3: CASSLPRASGSGELFF. In DNA form, the CDR3 reads TGTGCCAGCAGCCTACCTAGGGCTAGCGGGAGCGGGGAGCTGTTTTTT.

The chain employs TRBV6-6 and TRBJ1-1; D is perhaps TRBD1 (6 bases). Germline loops: CDR1 MNHNY, CDR2 SVGAGI (reference sequence). The CDR3 extends over 14 amino acids. Trimming cost V 6 bases and J 4 bases, with 15 bases left between them. The DNA of the CDR3 is TGTGCCAGCAGCCCACAGGGCAGTGGCACTGAAGCTTTCTTT. Translated: CASSPQGSGTEAFF.

The chain links TRBV6-4 to TRBJ2-2; D is uncertain. This CDR3 has 14 amino acids. Between the trimmed V and J ends, which lost 2 bases and 4 bases, there was a span of 8 bases. The germline CDR1 and CDR2 sequences are MRHNA and SNTAGT. The CDR3 DNA sequence: TGTGCCAGCAGTGACGCGGCTGTCACCGGGGAGCTGTTTTTT. Encoded protein: CASSDAAVTGELFF.

CDR3 nucleotide sequence: TGTGCCAGCAGCTCTAGCCCAGATACGCAGTATTTT. Protein sequence: CASSSSPDTQYF. The chain links TRBV7-2 to TRBJ2-3; D may be TRBD2 (5 bases). CDR3 length: 12 amino acids. Germline CDR1 is SGHTA and CDR2 is FQGNSA. Trimming stripped 4 bases from V and 4 bases from J, with 6 bases between.

J is TRBJ2-1 and V is TRBV6-2 or TRBV6-3; 7 bases map to TRBD1. The CDR3 covers 13 residues. Germline trimming cut 5 bases from V and 10 bases from J; bases unmatched to any gene: 8. CDR1 is MNHEY, CDR2 SVGEGT, per germline. CDR3 loop: CASSPRKDREQFF. CDR3 sequence (DNA): TGTGCCAGCAGTCCCCGAAAGGACAGGGAGCAGTTCTTC.

The J gene is TRBJ1-1, the V gene TRBV28; D perhaps matches TRBD1 (6 bases). CDR1 and CDR2 from the germline V gene are MDHEN and SYDVKM. This CDR3 has 14 residues. V shed 4 bases and J shed 1 base, with 10 bases lying between them. CDR3 loop: CASSSRTENTEAFF. As DNA, the CDR3 is TGTGCCAGCAGTTCTCGGACAGAGAACACTGAAGCTTTCTTT. The full variable domain, completed using reference TRBV28 and TRBJ1-1, is DVKVTQSSRYLVKRTGEKVFLECVQDMDHENMFWYRQDPGLGLRLIYFSYDVKMKEKGDIPEGYSVSREKKERFSLILESASTNQTSMYLCASSSRTENTEAFFGQGTRLTVV.

The chain recombines TRBV7-2 with TRBJ2-5; D might be TRBD1 (5 bases). CDR1 and CDR2 from the germline V gene are SGHTA and FQGNSA. The length of the CDR3 is 14 residues. Trimming cost V 0 bases and J 2 bases, with 7 bases left between them. The CDR3 sequence: CASSLAGRQETQYF. DNA of the CDR3: TGTGCCAGCAGCTTAGCGGGGCGGCAAGAGACCCAGTACTTC.

This chain uses TRBV5-8 with TRBJ1-5; no clear D. The CDR3 sequence is 13 residues long. The V end lost 6 bases, the J end lost 2 bases, and 9 bases lay between the germline ends. Germline-derived CDR1 and CDR2 are SGHTS and YDEGEE. The CDR3: CASINGRNQPQHF. CDR3 DNA sequence: TGTGCCAGCATAAACGGACGCAATCAGCCCCAGCATTTT.

This chain connects TRBV6-2 or TRBV6-3 to TRBJ2-3; D not certain. V was pared by 5 bases and J by 4 bases, with 7 bases between. CDR3 length equals 12 residues. Germline V CDR1 and CDR2: MNHEY, SVGEGT. CDR3 nucleotides: TGTGCCAGCAGTCATAGACCAGATACGCAGTATTTT. Translating gives CASSHRPDTQYF.

This clone was observed a single time. This sequence joins TRBV5-6 and TRBJ2-3; D not resolved. Germline V gene lookup returns CDR1 SGHDT and CDR2 YYEEEE. Trimming shortened V by 0 bases and J by 2 bases, and 16 bases separated the two germline ends. The CDR3 is 17 residues long. The CDR3 loop is CASSLVEAPHLTDTQYF. CDR3 coding DNA: TGTGCCAGCAGCTTGGTTGAGGCACCACACCTCACAGATACGCAGTATTTT.

This clone was seen more than once but under ten times. Other nucleotide sequences from this sample produce the same CDR3. This chain links TRBV4-1 with TRBJ2-1; D unresolved. Trimming pared 1 base from V and 10 bases from J, leaving 5 bases between. Per the germline V gene, CDR1 is MGHRA and CDR2 is YSYEKL. The length of the CDR3 is 11 residues. The CDR3 DNA reads TGCGCCAGCAGCCAAGCGGCCGAGCAGTTCTTC. Translating gives CASSQAAEQFF.

This clone was counted between two and nine times. V is TRBV6-1 and J is TRBJ1-2, with a possible D match to TRBD1 (6 bases). The CDR3 runs 14 residues. Germline V gene data show CDR1 as MNHNS and CDR2 as SASEGT. Between the trimmed V and J ends, which lost 3 bases and 4 bases, there was a span of 12 bases. CDR3 residues: CASSEGQGLYGYTF. CDR3 DNA: TGTGCCAGCAGTGAGGGGCAGGGGCTCTATGGCTACACCTTC.

This chain connects TRBV7-2 to TRBJ2-1; a weak D match, TRBD2 (6 bases). This CDR3 comprises 12 residues. CDR1 and CDR2 from the germline V gene are SGHTA and FQGNSA. Between the trimmed V and J ends, which lost 5 bases and 7 bases, there was a span of 9 bases. In nucleotides, the CDR3 is TGTGCCAGCAGCCCGACTAGGAATGAGCAGTTCTTC. This translates into CASSPTRNEQFF.

This chain links TRBV6-5 with TRBJ1-2, with D uncertain. With 5 bases removed from V and 1 base from J, the gap between germline ends came to 8 bases. The CDR3 has 13 residues. Germline values: CDR1 MNHEY, CDR2 SVGAGI. DNA of the CDR3: TGTGCCAGCAGTAACCGGGATAACTATGGCTACACCTTC. This translates into CASSNRDNYGYTF.

This clone has a handful of counts. The chain combines TRBV28 with TRBJ2-4; 7 nucleotides line up with TRBD2. V gave up 1 base and J gave up 7 bases; unmatched junction bases: 4. In germline, CDR1 is MDHEN, CDR2 SYDVKM. The CDR3 runs 14 residues. CDR3 DNA sequence: TGTGCCAGCAGTTTATTAGGCGGGGGTAACATTCAGTACTTC. This translates into CASSLLGGGNIQYF.

The chain employs TRBV6-1 and TRBJ1-6; a possible D gene is TRBD1 (5 bases). This CDR3 has 15 amino acids. Per the germline V gene, CDR1 is MNHNS and CDR2 is SASEGT. V lost 2 bases and J 5 bases, leaving 10 bases between the germline ends. CDR3 region: CASSEITGDNSPLHF. The CDR3 DNA reads TGTGCCAGCAGTGAAATCACAGGAGATAATTCACCCCTCCACTTT.

This chain connects TRBV6-5 to TRBJ1-3; TRBD1 is a possible D gene (5 bases). Trimming removed 1 base from V and 0 bases from J, with 7 bases in between. The CDR3 extends over 15 amino acids. Germline-derived CDR1 and CDR2 are MNHEY and SVGAGI. Written as DNA, the CDR3 is TGTGCCAGCAGTTACTACGGACACTCTGGAAACACCATATATTTT. Its protein is CASSYYGHSGNTIYF.

The chain employs TRBV6-6 and TRBJ1-5; perhaps TRBD1 as D (5 bases). CDR3 length equals 15 residues. Germline CDR1 MNHNY, CDR2 SVGAGI (reference sequence). Trimming cost V 6 bases and J 0 bases, with 12 bases left between them. This CDR3 reads CASRQEVISNQPQHF. Here the CDR3 DNA reads TGTGCCAGCAGACAGGAGGTAATTAGCAATCAGCCCCAGCATTTT.

This chain links TRBV20-1 with TRBJ2-7, with D tentatively TRBD2 (6 bases). Per germline, CDR1 DFQATT and CDR2 SNEGSKA (reference sequence). There are 13 residues in the CDR3. Trimming left V 3 bases short and J 3 bases short, with 12 bases between. CDR3: CSASGRGGYEQYF. The CDR3 region has the DNA TGCAGTGCTAGTGGGCGGGGTGGCTACGAGCAGTACTTC.

The chain employs TRBV19 and TRBJ2-2; no clear D gene. V was shortened by 11 bases and J by 4 bases, with 2 bases between the two germline ends. Looked up from germline, CDR1 is LNHDA and CDR2 is SQIVND (reference sequence). CDR3 length: 9 residues. DNA for the CDR3: TGTGCCCCCACCGGGGAGCTGTTTTTT. The encoded protein is CAPTGELFF.

This clone was detected only a few times. J is TRBJ1-6 and V is TRBV9; a weak D match, TRBD1 (5 bases). The CDR3 consists of 14 residues. Germline assignment: CDR1 SGDLS and CDR2 YYNGEE. The V end was cut by 0 bases, the J end by 7 bases, with 8 bases between. The CDR3 here is CASSVDQGNSPLHF. CDR3 nucleotides: TGTGCCAGCAGCGTAGACCAGGGAAATTCACCCCTCCACTTT. Looking up the rest from reference TRBV9 and TRBJ1-6 gives the full variable domain: DSGVTQTPKHLITATGQRVTLRCSPRSGDLSVYWYQQSLDQGLQFLIQYYNGEERAKGNILERFSAQQFPDLHSELNLSSLELGDSALYFCASSVDQGNSPLHFGNGTRLTVT.